The sequence of this TCR beta chain was determined in a study of blood T cell repertoires in COVID-19. The wider study: In each case, the material was cDNA or gDNA derived from T cells, B-cell-depleted T cells, or PBMCs.

There are 15 residues in the CDR3. Looked up from germline, CDR1 is MNHEY and CDR2 is SVGAGI. Trimming cost V 5 bases and J 4 bases; bases outside gene matches: 5. TCRdb keeps only in-frame clones here, not all; method: immunoSEQ multiplex PCR. Among tens of thousands of clones listed, around 87% were seen once. The genes are TRBV6-5 and TRBJ2-1; 10 positions agree with TRBD2. The material sequenced was peripheral blood. This sequence was found in a human donor in a cohort sampled during active COVID-19. The donor label of this sample is uncertain. For the CDR3, the DNA is TGTGCCAGCAGTCTACTAGCGGGACTATACAATGAGCAGTTCTTC. Translating it yields CASSLLAGLYNEQFF.